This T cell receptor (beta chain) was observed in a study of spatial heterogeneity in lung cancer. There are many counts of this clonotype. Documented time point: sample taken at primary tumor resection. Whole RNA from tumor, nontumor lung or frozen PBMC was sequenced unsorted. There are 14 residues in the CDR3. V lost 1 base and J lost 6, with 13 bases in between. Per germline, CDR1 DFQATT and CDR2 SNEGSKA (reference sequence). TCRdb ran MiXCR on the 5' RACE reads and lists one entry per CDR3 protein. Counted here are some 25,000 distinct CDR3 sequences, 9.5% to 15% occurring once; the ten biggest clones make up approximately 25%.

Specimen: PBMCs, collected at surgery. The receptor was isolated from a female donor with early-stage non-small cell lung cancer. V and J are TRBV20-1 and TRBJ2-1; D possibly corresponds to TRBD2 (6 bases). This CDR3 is CSARARGGRNEQFF. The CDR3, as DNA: TGCAGTGCTAGAGCGAGGGGAGGACGCAATGAGCAGTTCTTC.